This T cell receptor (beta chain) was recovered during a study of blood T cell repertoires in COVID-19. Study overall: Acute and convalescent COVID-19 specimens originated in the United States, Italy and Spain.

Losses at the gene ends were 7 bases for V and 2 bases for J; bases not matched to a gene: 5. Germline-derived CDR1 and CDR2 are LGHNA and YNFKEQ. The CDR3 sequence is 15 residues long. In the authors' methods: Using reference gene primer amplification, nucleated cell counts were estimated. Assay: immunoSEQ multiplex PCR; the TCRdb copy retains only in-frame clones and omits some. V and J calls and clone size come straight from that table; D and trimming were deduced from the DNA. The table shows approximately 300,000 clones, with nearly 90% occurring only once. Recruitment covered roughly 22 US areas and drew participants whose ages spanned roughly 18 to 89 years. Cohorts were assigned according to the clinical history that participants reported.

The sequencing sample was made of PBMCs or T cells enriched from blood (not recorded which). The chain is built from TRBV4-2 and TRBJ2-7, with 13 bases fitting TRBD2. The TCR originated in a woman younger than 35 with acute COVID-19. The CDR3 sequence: CASTSGTSGTYEQYF. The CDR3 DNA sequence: TGTGCCAGCACCTCCGGGACTAGCGGGACCTACGAGCAGTACTTC.